This T cell receptor beta chain was sequenced for a study of cytomegalovirus exposure and HLA in healthy donors. The method was immunoSEQ multiplex PCR; TCRdb's version includes in-frame clones alone and lacks a portion of them. Of 250,000 to 400,000 clones in the sample, approximately 86% were seen once. Donors were drawn from the approximately 120-subject validation cohort, separate from the approximately 700-subject first cohort. In the case of this clone: Its target is unknown.

Broader study findings: A subsequent analysis found that TCR clusters from the first cohort also tended to co-occur in the 90 to 150 validation repertoires, with 94% of cluster scores above 0.

Trimming cost V 10 bases and J 4 bases; bases outside gene matches: 14. Germline values: CDR1 MGHDK, CDR2 SYGVNS. This CDR3 is 15 amino acids long. The rearrangement joins TRBV25-1 to TRBJ1-1, with 8 bases fitting TRBD1. Sequencing used PBMCs. The receptor was derived from a young man in good health and CMV-seronegative. This CDR3 reads CATIRTGSRGTEAFF. CDR3 sequence (DNA): TGTGCCACCATCAGGACAGGGTCCCGAGGCACTGAAGCTTTCTTT.